This TCR beta chain was captured by sequencing in a study of shared clonotypes between healthy human individuals. TCRdb's copy holds only in-frame clones and misses some; the assay was immunoSEQ multiplex PCR. The sample contains 650,000 to 700,000 clones, 80% to 95% of which appear only once. V shed 1 base and J shed 0 bases, with 9 bases lying between them. Germline V CDR1 and CDR2: LGHNA, YSLEER. The length of the CDR3 is 15 residues. This TCR was recovered from a man between 18 and 35 years old in good health. Some clones in this sample may be carry-over from other donors' samples. V and J are TRBV4-3 and TRBJ1-1, with unresolved D. The material sequenced was memory CD8+ T cells from PBMCs. Regarding subset: CD45RO+ cells pooled with CCR7-negative TemRA cells. CDR3 region: CASSQAENMNTEAFF. The CDR3 bases are TGCGCCAGCAGCCAAGCCGAAAACATGAACACTGAAGCTTTCTTT.